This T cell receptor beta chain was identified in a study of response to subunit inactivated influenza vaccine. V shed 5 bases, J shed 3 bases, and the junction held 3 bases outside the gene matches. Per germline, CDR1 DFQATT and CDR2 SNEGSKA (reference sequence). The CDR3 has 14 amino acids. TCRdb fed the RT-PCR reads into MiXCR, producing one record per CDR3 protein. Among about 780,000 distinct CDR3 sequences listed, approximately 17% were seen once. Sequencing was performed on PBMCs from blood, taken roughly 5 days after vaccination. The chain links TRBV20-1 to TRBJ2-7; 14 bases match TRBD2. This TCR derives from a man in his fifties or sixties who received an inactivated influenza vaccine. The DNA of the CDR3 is TGCAGTGCTTCGGGACTAGCGGGGGTCTACGAGCAGTACTTC. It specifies CSASGLAGVYEQYF.